This T cell receptor (beta chain) was recovered during a study of identical twins. This clonotype came up a few times. Trimming pared 5 bases from V and 1 base from J, leaving 10 bases between. This CDR3 is built from 15 residues. From germline, CDR1 is SGDLS and CDR2 YYNGEE. TCRdb reanalysed the 5' RACE reads using MiXCR and keeps one entry per CDR3 protein. The table shows 600,000 to 800,000 distinct CDR3 sequences, with over 20% occurring only once. These data also featured in a second study, about T cells expressing NK-cell markers. Turning to that study: Seropositivity for HCMV was found in most of the eight sequenced donors, with one seronegative.

The chain combines TRBV9 with TRBJ1-6; maybe TRBD1 (5 bases). Sequenced sample: PBMCs. The source of this sequence is a woman aged 18-29 years in good health. CDR3 sequence: CASSSQGSYNSPLHF. Here the CDR3 DNA reads TGTGCCAGCAGTTCGCAGGGTTCCTATAATTCACCCCTCCACTTT.